Detailed here is one TCR beta chain. Its specific antigen is unknown. One end of the junction is discordant with germline, which a read error may explain. The data originate from a study of metastatic and nonmetastatic thyroid tumors (dated by TCRdb to the early 2020s). At the level of the whole study: Repertoires from peripheral blood and from tumor or nodule tissue samples of malignant and benign thyroid patients were compared.

Libraries were made using PCR. Sequencing took place on an Illumina HiSeq 4000. High-throughput sequencing was used to profile the TCR beta-chain CDR3 region of each patient. Processing in the source paper ran as follows. CDR3 differences across clinicopathological groups were used to build a classifier for discriminating distant-metastatic papillary thyroid cancer patients. Repertoire diversity was assessed with the Shannon index, and tumor-blood repertoire similarity with the Morisita-Horn index. Through fastp at Q25 and MiXCR, TCRdb rebuilt clones from the public reads, retaining in-frame beta chains. It is TCRdb's table, rather than the study itself, that gives the V and J calls and clone size. The sample records about 5,000 clones, roughly 19% of which are singletons. Roughly 24% of the sample comes from the top ten. Spanning cysteine to phenylalanine, the CDR3 consists of 15 amino acids. The retained sequence is limited to the CDR3, 45 bases, with the frame set at the first base. Per the germline V gene, SGHRS is the CDR1 and YFSETQ is the CDR2.

No treatment had been received by any patient before thyroid surgery. The study retrospectively analysed patient clinical samples collected from about 2012 to 2018 using T-cell receptor beta sequencing. General findings and caveats noted by the study authors: TCR beta diversity was reported as significantly higher in malignant tumors than in benign nodules, in both blood and tumor samples.

The receptor comes from a male donor with papillary thyroid cancer or a benign thyroid nodule (not recorded which). Some clones in this sample may be carry-over from other donors' samples. The sequence links TRBV5-1 to TRBJ1-2, with 7 central nucleotides matching TRBD1. Sequencing was performed on adjacent normal tissue. The DNA sequence is as follows: TGCGCCCGCAGCACGGGACAGTGGTCCGTCTATGGCCACACCTTC. Its translation reads: CARSTGQWSVYGHTF. The CDR3, completed at both ends by the reference TRBV5-1 and TRBJ1-2 genes, gives the full variable domain KAGVTQTPRYLIKTRGQQVTLSCSPISGHRSVSWYQQTPGQGLQFLFEYFSETQRNKGNFPGRFSGRQFSNSRSEMNVSTLELGDSALYLCARSTGQWSVYGHTFGSGTRLTVV.